A selection of T cell receptor beta chains follows, all from one sample in a study of neurological immune-mediated disorders. One entry per CDR3 protein, called by TCRdb with MiXCR from the 5' RACE reads. The sample shows 25,000 to 35,000 distinct CDR3 sequences, under 25% of them seen only once. Sequenced input: PBMCs. Receptors originate from a woman aged 60-75 years in good health. Both conserved end residues are part of each CDR3. Each record gives: J gene, D gene, clone size, V gene, CDR3 protein, CDR3 DNA. D genes are given only for firm matches. Size tells how often a clone was seen (once, few, many) or the class of an expanded clone, and some rows leave it out.

>TRBJ2-7|TRBD1|many|TRBV3-1
CASGTGRYEQYF
TGTGCCAGTGGGACAGGACGCTACGAGCAGTACTTC
>TRBJ2-2|-|many|TRBV18
CASSPPEHTGELFF
TGTGCCAGCTCACCACCCGAACACACCGGGGAGCTGTTTTTT
>TRBJ2-3|-|many|TRBV5-6
CASSLRRGSTDTQYF
TGTGCCAGCAGCTTGAGACGGGGTAGCACAGATACGCAGTATTTT
>TRBJ2-1|-|many|TRBV5-4
CASSLGGLSYNEQFF
TGTGCCAGCAGCCTGGGGGGCTTGTCCTACAATGAGCAGTTCTTC
>TRBJ1-1|TRBD1|-|TRBV6-2/TRBV6-3
CASLDRVHTEALF
TGTGCAAGCTTGGACAGGGTCCACACTGAAGCTCTCTTT
>TRBJ2-1|TRBD2|many|TRBV5-4
CASSLGWRLAGGNEQFF
TGTGCCAGCAGCTTGGGATGGCGCCTAGCGGGAGGGAATGAGCAGTTCTTC
>TRBJ2-3|-|few|TRBV10-1
CASSGTFPGDTQYF
TGCGCCAGCAGTGGAACTTTCCCCGGAGATACGCAGTATTTT
>TRBJ2-7|TRBD2|few|TRBV10-3
CAISAGGYTYEQYF
TGTGCCATCAGCGCGGGAGGTTACACCTACGAGCAGTACTTC
>TRBJ2-2|-|many|TRBV28
CASTSGGLNTGELFF
TGTGCCAGCACCTCGGGGGGCCTCAACACCGGGGAGCTGTTTTTT
>TRBJ2-1|TRBD2|many|TRBV7-2
CASRPGTSGGIYNEQFF
TGTGCCAGCAGACCCGGGACTAGCGGGGGGATCTACAATGAGCAGTTCTTC
>TRBJ2-7|TRBD1|-|TRBV7-3
CASSLKRDSEQYF
TGTGCCAGCAGCTTAAAAAGGGACAGCGAGCAGTACTTC
>TRBJ2-3|-|many|TRBV21-1
CASSKAGPMSRVSDTQYF
TGTGCCAGCAGCAAAGCGGGACCCATGAGCCGGGTTTCAGATACGCAGTATTTT
>TRBJ2-3|-|many|TRBV7-8
CASSLDDIRDTQYF
TGTGCCAGCAGCTTAGATGATATTCGGGATACGCAGTATTTT
>TRBJ2-1|-|-|TRBV30
CVWRLASSYNEQFF
TGTGTCTGGAGGCTAGCGAGCTCCTACAATGAGCAGTTCTTC
>TRBJ2-3|-|many|TRBV7-6
CASSSGLGLDTQYF
TGTGCCAGCAGCTCCGGACTGGGCCTGGATACGCAGTATTTT
>TRBJ2-7|-|-|TRBV5-4
CAISLGLDGYEQYF
TGTGCCATCAGCTTGGGCCTCGATGGCTACGAGCAGTACTTC
>TRBJ2-1|-|many|TRBV7-2
CASGFYNEQFF
TGTGCCAGCGGATTCTACAATGAGCAGTTCTTC
>TRBJ1-6|-|many|TRBV4-3
CASSQVVGEGSPLHF
TGCGCCAGCAGCCAAGTGGTAGGAGAGGGATCACCCCTCCACTTT
>TRBJ2-7|-|-|TRBV7-9
CASSLQGLVYEQYF
TGTGCCAGCAGCTTACAGGGGTTGGTCTACGAGCAGTACTTC
>TRBJ2-1|TRBD2|many|TRBV18
CASSPPAGGPSREQFF
TGTGCCAGCTCACCACCGGCGGGGGGCCCCTCCCGGGAGCAGTTCTTC
>TRBJ2-5|-|many|TRBV5-1
CASSLVLADRQETQYF
TGCGCCAGCAGCTTGGTGTTGGCGGACAGACAAGAGACCCAGTACTTC
>TRBJ2-2|-|-|TRBV25-1
CASTRSLTAGLFF
TGTGCCAGCACCCGTTCTCTGACGGCGGGGCTGTTTTTT
>TRBJ2-5|-|-|TRBV5-6
CASSSPTGARETQYF
TGTGCCAGCAGCTCCCCCACGGGGGCAAGAGAGACCCAGTACTTC
>TRBJ2-7|-|many|TRBV18
CASSPQTGDYYEQYF
TGTGCCAGCTCACCTCAGACAGGGGACTACTACGAGCAGTACTTC
>TRBJ2-3|TRBD2|many|TRBV6-2/TRBV6-3
CASSFSVLRGGTDTQYF
TGTGCCAGCAGTTTCTCCGTTCTGCGGGGGGGCACAGATACGCAGTATTTT
>TRBJ1-1|-|many|TRBV3-1
CASSQGWTEAFF
TGTGCCAGCAGCCAGGGCTGGACTGAAGCTTTCTTT
>TRBJ2-7|-|many|TRBV28
CASSSPLEAGSGYEQYF
TGTGCCAGCAGCTCTCCCTTGGAAGCAGGGTCCGGCTACGAGCAGTACTTC
>TRBJ2-5|-|many|TRBV11-2
CASSLGLVLETQYF
TGTGCCAGCAGCTTGGGTTTGGTCCTGGAGACCCAGTACTTC
>TRBJ2-7|-|many|TRBV6-2/TRBV6-3
CASSYSAEGSYEQYF
TGTGCCAGCAGTTACTCAGCGGAAGGGAGCTACGAGCAGTACTTC
>TRBJ1-4|TRBD1|many|TRBV7-9
CASSLQGAINEKLFF
TGTGCCAGCAGCTTGCAGGGGGCTATCAATGAAAAACTGTTTTTT
>TRBJ1-2|-|many|TRBV7-9
CASSLNTGSYTF
TGTGCCAGCAGCTTGAACACCGGGAGCTACACCTTC
>TRBJ2-7|TRBD1|many|TRBV7-9
CASSLWTGMSYEQYF
TGTGCCAGCAGCTTATGGACAGGGATGTCCTACGAGCAGTACTTC
>TRBJ2-3|-|many|TRBV7-9
CASSLRRSGGVVVDTQYF
TGTGCCAGCAGCTTACGGAGGAGCGGCGGGGTCGTGGTAGATACGCAGTATTTT